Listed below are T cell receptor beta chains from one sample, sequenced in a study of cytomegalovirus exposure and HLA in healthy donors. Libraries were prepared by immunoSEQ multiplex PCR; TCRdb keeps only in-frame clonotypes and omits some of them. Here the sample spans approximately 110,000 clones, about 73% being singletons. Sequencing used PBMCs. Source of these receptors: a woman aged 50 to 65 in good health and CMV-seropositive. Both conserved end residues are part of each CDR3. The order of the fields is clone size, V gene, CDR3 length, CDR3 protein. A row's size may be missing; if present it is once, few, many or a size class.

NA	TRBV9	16	CASSPTQRGGVGELFF
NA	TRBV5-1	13	CASSSDNFQPYTF
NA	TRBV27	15	CASLGLNGGNTEAFF
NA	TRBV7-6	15	CASSFVKGARTEAFF
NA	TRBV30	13	CATSYEGTDTQYF
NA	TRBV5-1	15	CASSLIGTGNEKLFF
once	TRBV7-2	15	CASSQGLAWADTQYF
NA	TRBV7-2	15	CASSLTSGGGETQYF
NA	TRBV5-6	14	CASSPAGSPGPLHF
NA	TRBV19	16	CASSKGLARGYNEQFF
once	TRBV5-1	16	CASSLSTGTLYNEQFF
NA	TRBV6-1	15	CASVFSSGVSETQYF
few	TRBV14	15	CASSPSRGMADTQYF
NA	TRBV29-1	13	CSVGGGNNEKLFF
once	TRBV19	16	CASSTGQGLVRETQYF
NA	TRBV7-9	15	CSSSLAGALRETQYF
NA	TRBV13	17	CASSEMVHRGPVYGYTF
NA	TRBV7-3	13	CASSQTGANVLTF
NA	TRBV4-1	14	CASSQERVEQPQHF
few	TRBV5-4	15	CASSSQGGADYGYTF
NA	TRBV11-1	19	CASSLRIGGASANTGELFF
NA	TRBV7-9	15	CASSPLGGTYNEQFF
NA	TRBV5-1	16	CASRSLQGSKTDTQYF
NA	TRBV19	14	CASSIASGANVLTF